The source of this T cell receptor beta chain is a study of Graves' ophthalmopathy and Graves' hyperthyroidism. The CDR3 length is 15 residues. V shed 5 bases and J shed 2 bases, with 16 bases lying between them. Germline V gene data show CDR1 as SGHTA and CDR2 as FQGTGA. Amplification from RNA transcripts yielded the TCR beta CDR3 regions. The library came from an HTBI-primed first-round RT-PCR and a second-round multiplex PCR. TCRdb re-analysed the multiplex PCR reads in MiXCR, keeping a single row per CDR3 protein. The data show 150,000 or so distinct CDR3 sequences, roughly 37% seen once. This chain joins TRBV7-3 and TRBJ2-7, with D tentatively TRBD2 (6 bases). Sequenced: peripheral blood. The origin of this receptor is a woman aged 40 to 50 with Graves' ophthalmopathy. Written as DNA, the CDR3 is TGTGCCAGCAGCGAAGGCCGGGACTCAACCTACGAGCAGTACTTC. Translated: CASSEGRDSTYEQYF.